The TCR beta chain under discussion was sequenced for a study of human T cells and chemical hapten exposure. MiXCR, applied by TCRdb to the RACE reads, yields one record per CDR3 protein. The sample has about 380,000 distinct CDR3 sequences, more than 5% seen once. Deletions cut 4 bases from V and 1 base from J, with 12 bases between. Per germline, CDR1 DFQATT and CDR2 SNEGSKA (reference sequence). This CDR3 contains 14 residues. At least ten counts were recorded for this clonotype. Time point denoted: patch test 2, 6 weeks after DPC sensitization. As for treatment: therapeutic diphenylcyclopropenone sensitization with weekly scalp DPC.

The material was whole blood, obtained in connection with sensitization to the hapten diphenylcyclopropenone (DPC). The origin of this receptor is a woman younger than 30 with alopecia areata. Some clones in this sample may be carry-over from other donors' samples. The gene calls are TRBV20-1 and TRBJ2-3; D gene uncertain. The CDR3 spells CSAMASVGTDTQYF. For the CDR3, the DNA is TGCAGTGCTATGGCCAGCGTTGGCACAGATACGCAGTATTTT.